A selection of T cell receptor beta chains follows, all from one sample in a study of blood T cell repertoires in COVID-19. Profiling relied on immunoSEQ multiplex PCR, and the TCRdb table lists in-frame clones only, not all of them. The sample shows about 460,000 clones, 70% to 90% of them seen only once. Sequencing was done on a sample of PBMCs or T cells enriched from blood (not recorded which). Receptor source: a woman aged 55-69 years who had recovered from COVID-19. Each CDR3 is given with its conserved first and last residue. A D gene is named only where the DNA matches it firmly.

>-|TRBV2|TRBJ1-6
TGTGCCAGCAGTCCCCGGACGGAGGTGGTTAGCACCCTCCACTTT
CASSPRTEVVSTLHF
>TRBD2|TRBV4-1|TRBJ2-5
TGCGCCAGCAGGAACCTCGGGGGGTGGCAAGAGACCCAGTACTTC
CASRNLGGWQETQYF
>TRBD1|TRBV6-5|TRBJ1-2
TGTGCCAGCAAGGACAGGGAAAATGACTATGGCTACACCTTC
CASKDRENDYGYTF
>-|TRBV6-2/TRBV6-3|TRBJ1-1
TGTGCCAGCAGCACGGGACACCCTGAAGCTTTCTTT
CASSTGHPEAFF
>TRBD2|TRBV20-1|TRBJ2-3
TGCAGTGCTAGTACTAGCGGGGGACCCACAGATACGCAGTATTTT
CSASTSGGPTDTQYF
>TRBD1|TRBV2|TRBJ2-7
TGTGCCAGCAGCATGGGACAGGAGGCCTACGAGCAGTACTTC
CASSMGQEAYEQYF
>-|TRBV4-1|TRBJ2-7
TGCGCCAGCAGCCAAGATCCACAGGCTTCCTACGAGCAGTACTTC
CASSQDPQASYEQYF
>-|TRBV19|TRBJ2-1
TGTGCCAGTAGTCCCCTCCAGGGGCGGGAGCAGTTCTTC
CASSPLQGREQFF
>-|TRBV5-1|TRBJ2-5
TGCGCCAGCAGCTTGTCGGGGGGCGAGGAGACCCAGTACTTC
CASSLSGGEETQYF
>-|TRBV2|TRBJ1-2
TGTGCCAGCACTCCCGGGAACTATGGCTACACCTTC
CASTPGNYGYTF
>-|TRBV11-2|TRBJ2-1
TGTGCCAGCAGCTTAGGAGAGACGGATCGTTCGGGGCAGTTCTTC
CASSLGETDRSGQFF
>-|TRBV11-2|TRBJ2-3
TGTGCCAGCAGCTTAGCAGGTCCCCCTTTCACAGATACGCAGTATTTT
CASSLAGPPFTDTQYF
>TRBD1|TRBV18|TRBJ2-5
TGTGCCAGCTCACCAACAGGGGATGTCGGGGAGACCCAGTACTTC
CASSPTGDVGETQYF